The 27 T cell receptor beta chains below all came from one sample that was sequenced in a study of blood T cell repertoires in COVID-19. The method was immunoSEQ multiplex PCR; TCRdb's version includes in-frame clones alone and lacks a portion of them. The sample has 45,000 to 70,000 clones, approximately 90% seen once; the top ten hold 14%. What was sequenced was peripheral blood. These receptors originate from a woman aged 55 to 70 with active COVID-19.

The chain uses TRBV5-1 and TRBJ1-1; 7 nucleotides match TRBD1. Trimming took 4 bases from V and 1 from J; bases not matched to a gene: 10. The V gene's germline CDR1 is SGHRS and CDR2 YFSETQ. CDR3 size: 16 residues. The DNA of the CDR3 is TGCGCCAGCAGCATTACCCCAGGGGGAGGGAACACTGAAGCTTTCTTT. Its translation: CASSITPGGGNTEAFF.

In this sample, this clone turned up once. The chain has TRBV9 and TRBJ2-2, with D possibly being TRBD2 (6 bases). This CDR3 spans 15 amino acids. Germline lookup yields CDR1 SGDLS and CDR2 YYNGEE. Trimming took off 4 bases at V and 1 base at J, with 11 bases between the two ends. The CDR3 protein is CASSRGGRNTGELFF. The CDR3 nucleotides are TGTGCCAGCAGCCGGGGAGGCAGGAACACCGGGGAGCTGTTTTTT.

The rearrangement joins TRBV7-3 to TRBJ2-7, with D perhaps matching TRBD1 (5 bases). Trimming took off 2 bases at V and 3 bases at J, with 8 bases between the two ends. Germline V CDR1 and CDR2: SGHTA, FQGTGA. The CDR3 totals 13 residues. CDR3: CASSLQGNYEQYF. The CDR3 DNA follows: TGTGCCAGCAGCTTACAGGGTAACTACGAGCAGTACTTC.

This clone was seen once. This CDR3 reads CASSQDWLAETQYF. The CDR3 DNA is TGTGCCAGCAGCCAAGATTGGCTAGCGGAGACCCAGTACTTC. The rearrangement joins TRBV4-2 to TRBJ2-5; possible D gene TRBD2, 6 bases. The CDR3 runs 14 residues. Germline CDR1 reads LGHNA; CDR2 reads YNFKEQ. V was shortened by 0 bases and J by 5 bases, with 10 bases between the two germline ends.

As DNA, the CDR3 is TGTGCCAGCAGTGTTAACTCTAGGACAGGGAGCTCCGAAGCTTTCTTT. This translates into CASSVNSRTGSSEAFF. This chain connects TRBV2 to TRBJ1-1; the match to TRBD1 covers 8 bases. V trimming: 4 bases; J trimming: 8 bases; junction bases outside the gene matches: 15. In germline, CDR1 is SNHLY, CDR2 FYNNEI. This CDR3 is built from 16 residues.

With regard to this clone: It is unclear where the CDR3 begins or ends on the DNA, so no DNA is shown, and the CDR3 is as TCRdb lists it. The chain links TRBV2 to TRBJ1-6; the table assigns TRBD1, which was not confirmed against the DNA. Germline CDR1 reads SNHLY; CDR2 reads FYNNEI. The CDR3 is 15 residues long, counting both termini. CDR3 sequence: CASTSVAVNNSPLHF.

The chain has TRBV7-2 and TRBJ1-1; D is unclear. The CDR3 is made up of 15 amino acids. V was clipped by 1 base and J by 11 bases, with 20 bases between them. Germline CDR1 and CDR2: SGHTA and FQGNSA. CDR3 sequence: CASSLEARSGTAAFF. The CDR3 DNA follows: TGTGCCAGCAGCTTAGAGGCCAGGTCAGGAACTGCGGCTTTCTTT.

This clone was picked up a small number of times. The rearrangement uses TRBV7-8 and TRBJ1-4; TRBD1 matches at 9 bases. This CDR3 comprises 16 residues. Germline V CDR1 and CDR2: SGHVS, FQNEAQ. V was clipped by 1 base and J by 8 bases; unmatched bases: 8. The CDR3 region is CASSLVPGQGGEKLFF. CDR3 in DNA: TGTGCCAGCAGCTTAGTACCGGGACAGGGAGGAGAAAAACTGTTTTTT.

The rearrangement joins TRBV20-1 to TRBJ1-1; D ambiguous. The CDR3 spans 12 residues. In germline, CDR1 is DFQATT, CDR2 SNEGSKA (reference sequence). V lost 3 bases and J lost 5, with 10 bases in between. The CDR3 region is CSASRGLTEAFF. The CDR3 nucleotides read TGCAGTGCTAGTCGAGGGCTAACTGAAGCTTTCTTT.

This clone was seen only once. The rearrangement uses TRBV5-1 and TRBJ1-5; D gene ambiguous. The CDR3 length is 15 residues. Germline loops: CDR1 SGHRS, CDR2 YFSETQ. The ends were cut back, 0 bases at V and 2 bases at J, with 9 bases in the middle. In DNA form, the CDR3 reads TGCGCCAGCAGCTTGGGAGGGTATGGCAATCAGCCCCAGCATTTT. This sequence encodes CASSLGGYGNQPQHF.

This clone was picked up one time. The V and J genes are TRBV11-2 and TRBJ2-7, with TRBD1 matching 7 bases. The J segment lost 4 bases and the V segment lost 1 base, leaving 16 bases of the junction unmatched. Germline CDR1 and CDR2: SGHAT and FQNNGV. The CDR3 totals 18 residues. Written as DNA, the CDR3 is TGTGCCAGCAGCTTAGGGCCCCCCGACAGGGCTTTTTTGTACGAGCAGTACTTC. Encoded protein: CASSLGPPDRAFLYEQYF.

The chain has TRBV3-1 (or the pseudogene TRBV3-2) and TRBJ2-7; possible D gene TRBD1, 5 bases. CDR1 and CDR2 from the germline V gene are LGHDT and YNNKEL (reference sequence). The V end was cut by 4 bases, the J end by 5 bases, with 15 bases between. The CDR3 consists of 14 residues. CDR3 in amino acids: CASSLPQGIHEQYF. DNA of the CDR3: TGTGCCAGCAGCCTCCCGCAGGGAATCCACGAGCAGTACTTC.

This chain uses TRBV10-3 with TRBJ1-5; no reliable D call. The CDR3 is 16 residues long. Germline CDR1 ENHRY, CDR2 SYGVKD. Trimming shortened V by 3 bases and J by 2 bases, and 14 bases separated the two germline ends. CDR3 sequence reads: CAISEGIGGGNQPQHF. DNA for the CDR3: TGTGCCATCAGTGAAGGTATTGGAGGTGGCAATCAGCCCCAGCATTTT.

The rearrangement uses TRBV11-3 and TRBJ1-1; D ambiguous. Germline V gives CDR1 SGHNT, CDR2 YENEEA. Trimming removed 0 bases from V and 4 bases from J, with 12 bases in between. The CDR3 extends over 15 amino acids. Here the CDR3 DNA reads TGTGCCAGCAGCTTAGAGAGGCGGAGAAGCACTGAAGCTTTCTTT. Translated, it gives CASSLERRRSTEAFF. Based on the CDR3 plus reference TRBV11-3 and TRBJ1-1, the full variable domain is EAGVVQSPRYKIIEKKQPVAFWCNPISGHNTLYWYLQNLGQGPELLIRYENEEAVDDSQLPKDRFSAERLKGVDSTLKIQPAELGDSAVYLCASSLERRRSTEAFFGQGTRLTVV.

The V gene is TRBV7-2, the J gene TRBJ1-2, with 8 bases that match TRBD1. Germline values: CDR1 SGHTA, CDR2 FQGNSA. This CDR3 has 14 residues. The junction had 5 bases not matched to a gene; V was cut back by 6 bases and J by 2 bases. CDR3 loop: CASRLDRVNYGYTF. As DNA, the CDR3 is TGTGCCAGCAGATTGGACAGGGTGAACTATGGCTACACCTTC. Using reference TRBV7-2 and TRBJ1-2 for the parts outside the CDR3, the full variable domain is GAGVSQSPSNKVTEKGKDVELRCDPISGHTALYWYRQSLGQGLEFLIYFQGNSAPDKSGLPSDRFSAERTGGSVSTLTIQRTQQEDSAVYLCASRLDRVNYGYTFGSGTRLTVV.

The genes are TRBV18 and TRBJ1-1; 8 positions match TRBD1. This CDR3 region has 16 residues. Unmatched junction bases numbered 6, after V lost 3 bases and J lost 0 bases. Germline V lookup: CDR1 KGHSH, CDR2 LQKENI. CDR3 sequence (DNA): TGTGCCAGCTCACCGTCAACAGGGGGGATGAACACTGAAGCTTTCTTT. Protein sequence: CASSPSTGGMNTEAFF. The full variable domain, its missing parts supplied by reference TRBV18 and TRBJ1-1, is NAGVMQNPRHLVRRRGQEARLRCSPMKGHSHVYWYRQLPEEGLKFMVYLQKENIIDESGMPKERFSAEFPKEGPSILRIQQVVRGDSAAYFCASSPSTGGMNTEAFFGQGTRLTVV.

This rearrangement joins TRBV5-1 to TRBJ2-3, with D hard to call. Germline V lookup: CDR1 SGHRS, CDR2 YFSETQ. Trimming stripped 0 bases from V and 3 bases from J, with 8 bases between. The CDR3 loop spans 14 amino acids. CDR3 sequence (DNA): TGCGCCAGCAGCTTGGAGGCTAGAACAGATACGCAGTATTTT. It specifies CASSLEARTDTQYF.

This clone was seen a few times. The chain employs TRBV5-1 and TRBJ1-1, with TRBD1 as a possible D gene (5 bases). The CDR3 extends over 13 amino acids. CDR1 and CDR2 (germline): SGHRS, YFSETQ. V lost 5 bases to trimming and J lost 1 base, with 9 bases between them. CDR3 DNA sequence: TGCGCCAGCAGTTATCAGGGGAACACTGAAGCTTTCTTT. This gives the protein CASSYQGNTEAFF.

This clone has more than one count but fewer than ten. This chain links TRBV6-2 or TRBV6-3 with TRBJ2-2; D is unclear. The CDR3 totals 18 residues. Trimming pared 5 bases from V and 0 bases from J, leaving 19 bases between. Germline V gives CDR1 MNHEY, CDR2 SVGEGT. The CDR3 loop is CASSELHHRQTNTGELFF. The CDR3 DNA reads as TGTGCCAGCAGTGAGCTCCACCACCGACAAACGAACACCGGGGAGCTGTTTTTT.

The V gene is TRBV7-9, the J gene TRBJ1-1; D is uncertain. The germline gives CDR1 SEHNR, CDR2 FQNEAQ (reference sequence). Trimming removed 5 bases from V and 6 bases from J, with 13 bases in between. The length of the CDR3 is 13 residues. CDR3 loop: CASSLISGSEAFF. CDR3 bases: TGTGCCAGCAGCCTAATTTCGGGATCTGAAGCTTTCTTT.

V and J are TRBV7-9 and TRBJ2-7; perhaps TRBD2 as D (6 bases). Trimming removed 3 bases at V and 0 bases at J, with 9 bases between. Per germline, CDR1 SEHNR and CDR2 FQNEAQ (reference sequence). This CDR3 is built from 14 residues. CDR3 DNA sequence: TGTGCCAGCAGCTTTAAAGCGGGCTCCTACGAGCAGTACTTC. Its protein product is CASSFKAGSYEQYF.

The J gene is TRBJ2-7, the V gene TRBV7-9; maybe TRBD2 (6 bases). There are 16 residues in the CDR3. The germline V gene has CDR1 SEHNR and CDR2 FQNEAQ (reference sequence). The V end lost 2 bases, the J end lost 0 bases, and 14 bases lay between the germline ends. The CDR3 reads CASSLSLAGTSYEQYF. CDR3 bases: TGTGCCAGCAGCTTATCCTTGGCGGGGACCTCCTACGAGCAGTACTTC.

This chain links TRBV9 with TRBJ1-6; D uncertain. The V end was cut by 3 bases, the J end by 0 bases, with 10 bases between. This CDR3 contains 16 residues. Germline CDR1 and CDR2: SGDLS and YYNGEE. CDR3 DNA sequence: TGTGCCAGCAGCGCCTTGGGGAGCTCCTATAATTCACCCCTCCACTTT. It specifies CASSALGSSYNSPLHF.

J is TRBJ1-4 and V is TRBV7-9, with a tentative D call TRBD1 (6 bases). The germline gives CDR1 SEHNR, CDR2 FQNEAQ (reference sequence). V lost 1 base, J lost 8 bases, and 14 bases lay in between. CDR3 size: 15 residues. Here the CDR3 DNA reads TGTGCCAGCAGCTTAGGCGCCAGGGGCGGAGAAAAACTGTTTTTT. It codes for CASSLGARGGEKLFF.

This rearrangement joins TRBV12-3 or TRBV12-4 to TRBJ2-1; D gene unclear. Between the trimmed V and J ends, which lost 3 bases and 6 bases, there was a span of 6 bases. The CDR3 sequence is 12 residues long. CDR3 nucleotides: TGTGCCAGCAGTTTCGCGCTCAATGAGCAGTTCTTC. Amino acids: CASSFALNEQFF.

This clone occurred a few times. The gene calls are TRBV2 and TRBJ1-2, with D unclear. The CDR3 extends over 12 amino acids. V lost 4 bases, J lost 2 bases, and 5 bases lay in between. Germline loops: CDR1 SNHLY, CDR2 FYNNEI. The CDR3 region has the DNA TGTGCCAGCAGTGTACAGAACTATGGCTACACCTTC. It translates to CASSVQNYGYTF.

In this sample, this clone turned up once. The rearrangement links TRBV7-2 to TRBJ2-4; 7 bases agree with TRBD1. Per the germline V gene, CDR1 is SGHTA and CDR2 is FQGNSA. This CDR3 spans 12 amino acids. The trim removed 5 bases at V and 10 bases at J, leaving 5 bases unmatched. The CDR3 DNA follows: TGTGCCAGCAGCCGCGACAGGGCAATTCAGTACTTC. Encoded protein: CASSRDRAIQYF.